The 11 T cell receptor beta chains below all came from one sample that was sequenced in a study of blood T cell repertoires in COVID-19. Sequenced by immunoSEQ multiplex PCR; TCRdb stores in-frame clones only, minus some. This table holds around 89,000 clones, about 78% found once. Input material: peripheral blood. Receptors originate from a woman older than 75 with acute or convalescent COVID-19.

This rearrangement joins TRBV5-1 to TRBJ1-6, with no clear D. The length of the CDR3 is 15 residues. In germline, CDR1 is SGHRS, CDR2 YFSETQ. The V end was cut by 0 bases, the J end by 3 bases, with 7 bases between. CDR3 loop: CASSLAGVYNSPLHF. CDR3 DNA sequence: TGCGCCAGCAGCTTGGCCGGAGTCTATAATTCACCCCTCCACTTT.

V is TRBV7-8 and J is TRBJ2-7; D remains ambiguous. Germline lookup yields CDR1 SGHVS and CDR2 FQNEAQ. CDR3 size: 15 residues. V was clipped by 6 bases and J by 5 bases, with 20 bases between them. The CDR3 nucleotides read TGTGCCAGCAGACATAGGCACCAGCTCCTAGACGAGCAGTACTTC. This translates into CASRHRHQLLDEQYF.

The chain couples TRBV7-9 to TRBJ1-1, with a tentative D call TRBD1 (6 bases). V gave up 5 bases and J gave up 7 bases, with 17 bases separating them. The CDR3 has 14 residues. Germline CDR1 is SEHNR and CDR2 is FQNEAQ (reference sequence). The chain's CDR3 is CASSTPPTTGEAFF. CDR3 coding DNA: TGTGCCAGCAGCACCCCTCCTACGACAGGTGAAGCTTTCTTT.

A few counts support this clone. The chain links TRBV5-1 to TRBJ1-1; weak D call: TRBD1 (5 bases). Germline values: CDR1 SGHRS, CDR2 YFSETQ. V lost 6 bases, J lost 3 bases, and 12 bases lay in between. This CDR3 has 13 amino acids. CDR3 nucleotides: TGCGCCAGCACCCAGGTAGGGGACACTGAAGCTTTCTTT. Translated: CASTQVGDTEAFF.

This rearrangement joins TRBV4-1 to TRBJ2-2; 7 bases align to TRBD1. The germline CDR1 and CDR2 sequences are MGHRA and YSYEKL. Unmatched junction bases numbered 8, after V lost 5 bases and J lost 2 bases. The length of the CDR3 is 16 residues. The CDR3 sequence: CASSWWTGANTGELFF. The CDR3 region has the DNA TGCGCCAGCAGCTGGTGGACAGGCGCAAACACCGGGGAGCTGTTTTTT.

This sequence joins TRBV7-2 and TRBJ2-2; 12 bases fit TRBD2. The junction had 2 bases not matched to a gene; V was cut back by 2 bases and J by 7 bases. This CDR3 has 15 residues. Germline loops: CDR1 SGHTA, CDR2 FQGNSA. The CDR3 coding sequence is TGTGCCAGCAGCTTACTAGCGGGGGGGCACGGGGAGCTGTTTTTT. Translation: CASSLLAGGHGELFF.

The V call is TRBV14, the J call TRBJ1-1, with no clear D. The CDR3 contains 13 residues. Germline V gene data show CDR1 as SGHDN and CDR2 as FVKESK. V was clipped by 0 bases and J by 4 bases, with 6 bases between them. The CDR3 loop is CASSQDYATEAFF. The CDR3 nucleotides read TGTGCCAGCAGCCAAGACTATGCCACTGAAGCTTTCTTT.

CDR3 amino acids: CASSLRGGVEAFF. CDR3 bases: TGTGCCAGCAGCTTGCGGGGTGGGGTTGAAGCTTTCTTT. The chain uses TRBV5-4 and TRBJ1-1; no clear D. The V end lost 1 base, the J end lost 7 bases, and 11 bases lay between the germline ends. Germline V gives CDR1 SGHNT, CDR2 YYREEE (reference sequence). The CDR3 extends over 13 amino acids.

This clone was seen a single time. This chain joins TRBV12-3 or TRBV12-4 and TRBJ1-1; tentative D call: TRBD1 (5 bases). The V gene lost 4 bases and the J gene lost 9 bases, with 15 bases spanning the gap. The CDR3 has 13 residues. The CDR3 bases are TGTGCCAGCAGTTCTTCAGGGAACCTAAAAGCTTTCTTT. Encoded protein: CASSSSGNLKAFF.

The V call is TRBV10-1, the J call TRBJ2-7, with 7 bases matching TRBD1. This CDR3 spans 17 amino acids. The junction had 9 bases not matched to a gene; V was cut back by 0 bases and J by 1 base. Germline V gives CDR1 WNHNN, CDR2 SYGVQD (reference sequence). DNA of the CDR3: TGCGCCAGCAGTGAGTCCTATTTGGACAGGAATTCCTACGAGCAGTACTTC. Amino acid sequence: CASSESYLDRNSYEQYF.

This sequence joins TRBV3-1 (or the pseudogene TRBV3-2) and TRBJ2-5; D possibly corresponds to TRBD2 (6 bases). CDR3 length equals 16 residues. CDR1 LGHDT and CDR2 YNNKEL come from the germline V gene (reference sequence). The germline V and J ends were trimmed by 4 bases and 2 bases, with 17 bases remaining between them. As DNA, the CDR3 is TGTGCCAGCAGCCTGATAGCGGAACCGTGGCAAGAGACCCAGTACTTC. This sequence encodes CASSLIAEPWQETQYF.